The 20 T cell receptor beta chains below were found in one sample sequenced in a study of shared clonotypes between healthy human individuals. Produced via immunoSEQ multiplex PCR; TCRdb's table is partial and in-frame only. The sample has some 1 million clones, around four fifths seen once. The sequencing input was memory CD4+ T cells sorted from blood. The sample's subset: CD45RA-negative fraction. The receptor set was obtained from a man aged 18 to 35 in good health.

The gene calls are TRBV6-1 and TRBJ1-5; D call uncertain. This CDR3 region has 15 residues. The V gene lost 1 base and the J gene lost 4 bases, with 11 bases spanning the gap. CDR1 is MNHNS and CDR2 is SASEGT in the germline V gene. DNA of the CDR3: TGTGCCAGCAGTGAAGAGGGAATAGCGAATCAGCCCCAGCATTTT. This translates into CASSEEGIANQPQHF.

The chain employs TRBV5-1 and TRBJ1-1, with D possibly TRBD1 on 5 matching bases. Germline values: CDR1 SGHRS, CDR2 YFSETQ. The V end lost 3 bases, the J end lost 7 bases, and 22 bases lay between the germline ends. The CDR3 is made up of 16 amino acids. As DNA, the CDR3 is TGCGCCAGCAGCTCCGGATCACTGGGTGGGGGAGATGAAGCTTTCTTT. Amino acid sequence: CASSSGSLGGGDEAFF.

This chain uses TRBV11-2 with TRBJ1-3; no reliable D call. Trimming took off 5 bases at V and 4 bases at J, with 6 bases between the two ends. The CDR3 is 12 residues long. CDR1 is SGHAT and CDR2 is FQNNGV in the germline V gene. This chain's CDR3 is CASSPQGNTIYF. DNA for the CDR3: TGTGCCAGCAGCCCCCAGGGAAACACCATATATTTT.

The chain is built from TRBV15 and TRBJ1-2; 8 nucleotides align to TRBD1. Germline V gene sequence: CDR1 LNHNV, CDR2 YYDKDF (reference sequence). V shed 3 bases, J shed 10 bases, and the junction held 7 bases outside the gene matches. The CDR3 sequence is 13 residues long. The CDR3, as DNA: TGTGCCACCAGCAGGGACAGGGAGAGCCCCTACACCTTC. Translated, it gives CATSRDRESPYTF.

The rearrangement uses TRBV7-9 and TRBJ2-3; 7 bases are shared with TRBD1. The germline V gene encodes CDR1 SEHNR and CDR2 FQNEAQ (reference sequence). V gave up 4 bases and J gave up 9 bases; unmatched junction bases: 19. The CDR3 is 17 residues long. The CDR3 nucleotides read TGTGCCAGCAGCTCCCTAGGTTGGGGACAGTCGAGTGACACGCAGTATTTT. This encodes CASSSLGWGQSSDTQYF.

This clone was counted between two and nine times. The rearrangement links TRBV27 to TRBJ1-1; maybe TRBD1 (5 bases). Germline values: CDR1 MNHEY, CDR2 SMNVEV (reference sequence). V lost 5 bases to trimming and J lost 5 bases, with 18 bases between them. The CDR3 contains 15 residues. The CDR3 here is CASSLRTLGGTEAFF. CDR3 sequence (DNA): TGTGCCAGCAGTCTCCGGACCCTCGGGGGGACTGAAGCTTTCTTT.

This clone was detected once. This chain connects TRBV7-2 to TRBJ1-6; no clear D gene. This CDR3 comprises 17 residues. CDR1 and CDR2 (germline): SGHTA, FQGNSA. V lost 2 bases and J lost 10, with 21 bases in between. CDR3 nucleotides: TGTGCCAGCAGCTTACGGTGGGTAGGATCTAGATTGTCACCCCTCCACTTT. Translated, it gives CASSLRWVGSRLSPLHF.

With respect to this clone: The sample holds other DNA sequences that translate to the same CDR3. The J gene is TRBJ2-7, the V gene TRBV11-2; 7 bases map to TRBD1. The CDR3 has 14 residues. Germline-derived CDR1 and CDR2 are SGHAT and FQNNGV. The V segment lost 5 bases and the J segment 2 bases; nucleotides outside the gene matches: 6. CDR3 DNA: TGTGCCAGCAGCCCTTCGGGACAGACCTACGAGCAGTACTTC. Its protein product is CASSPSGQTYEQYF.

The chain combines TRBV18 with TRBJ2-1; a weak D match, TRBD2 (6 bases). The CDR3 runs 17 residues. Trimming left V 3 bases short and J 6 bases short, with 21 bases between. Germline V gene lookup returns CDR1 KGHSH and CDR2 LQKENI. CDR3 DNA sequence: TGTGCCAGCTCACCCCTTCTAGCGACCGCTTCAGCCAATGAGCAGTTCTTC. Translated, it gives CASSPLLATASANEQFF.

The sample holds one count of this clone. This chain uses TRBV18 with TRBJ1-1; D not certain. The CDR3 has 13 residues. Germline V CDR1 and CDR2: KGHSH, LQKENI. V lost 3 bases and J 7 bases, leaving 12 bases between the germline ends. DNA of the CDR3: TGTGCCAGCTCACCTCTGGTCCAGATTGAAGCTTTCTTT. As protein: CASSPLVQIEAFF.

J is TRBJ1-6 and V is TRBV19, with D unclear. The CDR3 totals 16 residues. Per germline, CDR1 LNHDA and CDR2 SQIVND (reference sequence). The V end lost 5 bases, the J end lost 7 bases, and 18 bases lay between the germline ends. CDR3 loop: CASSVGFRGVNSPLHF. The CDR3 DNA is TGTGCCAGTAGTGTCGGGTTTCGGGGAGTGAATTCACCCCTCCACTTT.

The V call is TRBV7-2, the J call TRBJ2-1; D uncertain. Germline assignment: CDR1 SGHTA and CDR2 FQGNSA. The CDR3 covers 11 residues. V was trimmed by 2 bases and J by 7 bases, leaving 3 bases between them. The CDR3 protein is CASSLHNEQFF. As DNA, the CDR3 is TGTGCCAGCAGCTTACATAATGAGCAGTTCTTC.

This clone was seen just once. DNA of the CDR3: TGTGCCAGCAGCGTAGGGACGGGGGGCAGCACAGATACGCAGTATTTT. It codes for CASSVGTGGSTDTQYF. The chain combines TRBV9 with TRBJ2-3, with a possible D match to TRBD2 (7 bases). There are 16 residues in the CDR3. The V end was cut by 0 bases, the J end by 0 bases, with 11 bases between. Germline lookup yields CDR1 SGDLS and CDR2 YYNGEE.

The rearrangement joins TRBV30 to TRBJ1-5; 8 bases are a match to TRBD1. Trimming at V came to 3 bases and at J to 1 base, leaving 5 bases not matched to a gene. Germline CDR1 reads GTSNPN; CDR2 reads SVGIG (reference sequence). This CDR3 is built from 15 residues. This CDR3 is CAWSRGRGSNQPQHF. CDR3 sequence (DNA): TGTGCCTGGAGCAGGGGGCGCGGGAGCAATCAGCCCCAGCATTTT.

This sequence joins TRBV6-4 and TRBJ1-1; no firm D call. There are 15 residues in the CDR3. Trimming pared 4 bases from V and 1 base from J, leaving 13 bases between. In germline, CDR1 is MRHNA, CDR2 SNTAGT. The DNA of the CDR3 is TGTGCCAGCAGTGGGGGAGTGCTAGGGAACACTGAAGCTTTCTTT. Its translation is CASSGGVLGNTEAFF.

The CDR3 coding sequence is TGTGCCAGCAGCCAAAATGGACAGATCAATCAGCCCCAGCATTTT. Protein product: CASSQNGQINQPQHF. The rearrangement uses TRBV2 and TRBJ1-5; tentatively, D is TRBD1 (6 bases). The CDR3 loop spans 15 amino acids. The germline CDR1 and CDR2 sequences are SNHLY and FYNNEI. Trimming took 6 bases from V and 3 from J, leaving 15 bases between them.

V usage is TRBV2 and J usage is TRBJ2-2; 8 bases fit TRBD1. V lost 4 bases, J lost 4 bases, and 5 bases stayed unmatched. Germline V gives CDR1 SNHLY, CDR2 FYNNEI. The CDR3 contains 15 residues. This chain's CDR3 is CASSVIQGGTGELFF. CDR3 nucleotide sequence: TGTGCCAGCAGTGTAATACAGGGGGGCACCGGGGAGCTGTTTTTT. Drawing the rest from reference TRBV2 and TRBJ2-2, the complete variable domain is EPEVTQTPSHQVTQMGQEVILRCVPISNHLYFYWYRQILGQKVEFLVSFYNNEISEKSEIFDDQFSVERPDGSNFTLKIRSTKLEDSAMYFCASSVIQGGTGELFFGEGSRLTVL.

The V and J genes are TRBV5-1 and TRBJ2-5, with 14 positions matching TRBD2. Germline trimming cut 3 bases from V and 6 bases from J; bases unmatched to any gene: 7. This CDR3 region has 16 residues. Germline V gene lookup returns CDR1 SGHRS and CDR2 YFSETQ. DNA for the CDR3: TGCGCCAGCAGCTCCTCGACTAGCGGGGGGGCAAAGACCCAGTACTTC. This translates into CASSSSTSGGAKTQYF.

This clone has ten or more counts. Other nucleotide sequences in the sample specify the same CDR3. V gene TRBV30 combines with J gene TRBJ2-3; either TRBD1 or TRBD2 may supply D (5 bases each). This CDR3 spans 12 amino acids. V was cut by 5 bases and J by 4 bases, with 10 bases left in between. The germline CDR1 and CDR2 sequences are GTSNPN and SVGIG (reference sequence). CDR3 loop: CAWGTGSDTQYF. CDR3 coding DNA: TGTGCCTGGGGGACGGGGTCAGATACGCAGTATTTT.

The CDR3, as DNA: TGTGCCTGGGGCCCCCACGAGCAGTACTTC. This gives the protein CAWGPHEQYF. This sequence joins TRBV30 and TRBJ2-7; D is undetermined. The germline V gene encodes CDR1 GTSNPN and CDR2 SVGIG (reference sequence). The CDR3 has 10 residues. V was clipped by 5 bases and J by 5 bases, with 7 bases between them. Based on the CDR3 plus reference TRBV30 and TRBJ2-7, the full variable domain is SQTIHQWPATLVQPVGSPLSLECTVEGTSNPNLYWYRQAAGRGLQLLFYSVGIGQISSEVPQNLSASRPQDRQFILSSKKLLLSDSGFYLCAWGPHEQYFGPGTRLTVT.